This section outlines one T cell receptor beta chain sequence together with its context. What it binds is not known. In making TCR cDNA, 5'RACE template switching added a universal primer site and UMIs to it. A single record per CDR3 protein comes from TCRdb applying MiXCR to the 5' RACE reads. This table has around 320,000 distinct CDR3 sequences, about 10% appearing once. The V end lost 2 bases, the J end lost 0 bases, and 8 bases lay between the germline ends. Germline values: CDR1 MNHEY, CDR2 SVGEGT. CDR3 size: 16 residues. This record belongs to a study of T cells after yellow fever vaccination. Study-level points and caveats: One caveat is that FACS-sorted repertoires could contain abundant clonotypes contaminating from the bulk population. Post-booster samples contained most primary-vaccination clones (more than 95% CD4, 88% CD8).

The specimen was CD4+ T cells sorted from PBMCs, collected 45 days after the yellow fever booster vaccination. This clonotype was obtained from a man between 18 and 29 years old who received the YFV17D yellow fever vaccine. The chain carries TRBV6-2 or TRBV6-3 and TRBJ2-6; maybe TRBD2 (5 bases). Here the CDR3 reads CASSYGRNSGANVLTF. CDR3 nucleotide sequence: TGTGCCAGCAGTTACGGGAGAAACTCTGGGGCCAACGTCCTGACTTTC.